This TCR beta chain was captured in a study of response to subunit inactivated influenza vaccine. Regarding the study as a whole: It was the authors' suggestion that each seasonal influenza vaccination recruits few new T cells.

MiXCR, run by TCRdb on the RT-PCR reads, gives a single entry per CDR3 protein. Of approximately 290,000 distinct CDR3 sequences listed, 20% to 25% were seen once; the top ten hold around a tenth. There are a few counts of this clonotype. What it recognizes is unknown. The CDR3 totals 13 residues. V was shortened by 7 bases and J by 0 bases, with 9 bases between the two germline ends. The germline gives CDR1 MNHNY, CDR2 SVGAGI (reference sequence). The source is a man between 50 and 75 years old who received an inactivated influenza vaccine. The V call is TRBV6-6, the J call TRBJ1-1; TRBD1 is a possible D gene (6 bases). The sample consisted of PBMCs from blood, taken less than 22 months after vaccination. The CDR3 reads CASKGEMNTEAFF. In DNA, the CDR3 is TGTGCCAGCAAGGGGGAGATGAACACTGAAGCTTTCTTT.